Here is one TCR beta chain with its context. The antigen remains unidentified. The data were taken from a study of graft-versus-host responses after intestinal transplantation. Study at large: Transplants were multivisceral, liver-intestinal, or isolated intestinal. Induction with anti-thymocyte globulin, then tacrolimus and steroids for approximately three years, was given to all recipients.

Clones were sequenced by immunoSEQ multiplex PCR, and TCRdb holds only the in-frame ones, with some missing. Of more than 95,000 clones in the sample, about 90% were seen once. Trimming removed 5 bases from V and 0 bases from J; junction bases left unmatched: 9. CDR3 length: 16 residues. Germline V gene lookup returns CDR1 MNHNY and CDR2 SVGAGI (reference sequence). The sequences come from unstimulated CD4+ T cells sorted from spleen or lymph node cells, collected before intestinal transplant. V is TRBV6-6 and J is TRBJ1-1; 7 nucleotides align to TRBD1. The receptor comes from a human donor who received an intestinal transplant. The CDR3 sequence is CASSPDRDRLNTEAFF. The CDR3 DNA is TGTGCCAGCAGTCCGGACCGGGACAGATTGAACACTGAAGCTTTCTTT.